This TCR beta chain was identified during a study of T cells after yellow fever vaccination. On the study more broadly: Low-cell-number fractions underwent preparation using SMART-Seq v4 Ultra Low Input. Study-level points and caveats: Contamination of FACS-sorted repertoires by abundant clonotypes from the bulk population could occur. Post-booster samples contained most primary-vaccination clones (approximately 96% CD4, approximately 88% CD8). Some clonotypes, a small share, were shared between CD4 and CD8 compartments.

The CDR3 is 15 residues long. Germline lookup yields CDR1 DFQATT and CDR2 SNEGSKA (reference sequence). V was cut by 0 bases and J by 5 bases, with 13 bases left in between. This clonotype was seen only a few times. Its antigen is unknown. In TCRdb, the 5' RACE reads were re-called with MiXCR into one record per CDR3 protein. The data show approximately 550,000 distinct CDR3 sequences, about 19% seen once. The genes are TRBV20-1 and TRBJ1-4; D gene unclear. The TCR comes from a man aged 30 to 45 who received the YFV17D yellow fever vaccine. Sequenced material: PBMCs, taken 15 days after the yellow fever booster vaccination. CDR3 sequence: CSARDYGGSNEKLFF. The CDR3 DNA is TGCAGTGCTAGAGACTACGGAGGGTCGAATGAAAAACTGTTTTTT.